These 28 T cell receptor beta chains share one sample of origin, sequenced in a study of human versus mouse CDR3 diversity and MHC coevolution. Here immunoSEQ multiplex PCR was the method, and the copy in TCRdb shows in-frame clones only, minus some. The data hold tens of thousands of clones, with around 94% observed a single time. The sample comprised naive CD4+ T cells from blood. As to subset: CD45RO-negative CD62L-positive naive CD4 T cells. These receptor sequences come from a person between 55 and 69 years old in good health.

The chain has TRBV11-3 and TRBJ2-3; no clear D. The CDR3 extends over 14 amino acids. The V and J ends lost 5 bases and 3 bases respectively, with 12 bases between them. CDR1 is SGHNT and CDR2 is YENEEA in the germline V gene. The CDR3: CASSLRGLTDTQYF. CDR3 nucleotide sequence: TGTGCCAGCAGCCTCAGAGGTCTGACAGATACGCAGTATTTT.

The chain uses TRBV6-1 and TRBJ2-1; 12 bases match TRBD1. Trimming took 4 bases from V and 4 from J; bases not matched to a gene: 5. Germline V gives CDR1 MNHNS, CDR2 SASEGT. The CDR3 loop spans 16 amino acids. DNA of the CDR3: TGTGCCAGCAGTGGGGGACAGGGGGCGCCGTACAATGAGCAGTTCTTC. Translated, it gives CASSGGQGAPYNEQFF.

This clone has a handful of counts. The chain combines TRBV11-3 with TRBJ2-7; 7 bases fit TRBD1. V trimming: 5 bases; J trimming: 3 bases; junction bases outside the gene matches: 7. CDR3 size: 14 residues. Germline CDR1 SGHNT, CDR2 YENEEA. The CDR3 region has the DNA TGTGCCAGCAGCCTGAGACAGGGATACTACGAGCAGTACTTC. Translated: CASSLRQGYYEQYF.

The rearrangement uses TRBV6-5 and TRBJ2-7, with TRBD2 matching 9 bases. This CDR3 has 15 amino acids. With 5 bases clipped from V and 1 base from J, the junction kept 6 bases outside the gene matches. CDR1 and CDR2 from the germline V gene are MNHEY and SVGAGI. CDR3 in DNA: TGTGCCAGCAGTCTTAGCGGGAGCCCTTCCTACGAGCAGTACTTC. Protein: CASSLSGSPSYEQYF.

The V call is TRBV19, the J call TRBJ2-5; 15 nucleotides agree with TRBD2. CDR3 size: 15 residues. The germline gives CDR1 LNHDA, CDR2 SQIVND (reference sequence). V was clipped by 5 bases and J by 7 bases; unmatched bases: 5. CDR3 in DNA: TGTGCCAGTAGTTCCGGGACTAGCGGGGGGTGGACCCAGTACTTC. It yields the protein CASSSGTSGGWTQYF. Complete variable domain (other parts from reference TRBV19 and TRBJ2-5): DGGITQSPKYLFRKEGQNVTLSCEQNLNHDAMYWYRQDPGQGLRLIYYSQIVNDFQKGDIAEGYSVSREKKESFPLTVTSAQKNPTAFYLCASSSGTSGGWTQYFGPGTRLLVL.

V usage is TRBV29-1 and J usage is TRBJ1-2; TRBD1 agrees at 9 bases. J gave up 5 bases and V 6 bases, and 4 bases lay outside the gene matches. From germline, CDR1 is SQVTM and CDR2 ANQGSEA. This CDR3 is built from 12 residues. CDR3 residues: CSVHGQGYGYTF. CDR3 DNA: TGCAGCGTCCACGGACAGGGGTATGGCTACACCTTC.

V usage is TRBV28 and J usage is TRBJ2-5; D may be TRBD1 (6 bases). CDR3 length: 16 residues. Trimming took 4 bases from V and 1 from J, leaving 16 bases between them. CDR1 and CDR2 from the germline V gene are MDHEN and SYDVKM. For the CDR3, the DNA is TGTGCCAGCAGTTCCCCAACAGTGGGGGCCCAAGAGACCCAGTACTTC. It codes for CASSSPTVGAQETQYF.

In its sample, this clone was seen once. The chain uses TRBV13 and TRBJ2-7, with 9 bases identical to TRBD1. In germline, CDR1 is PRHDT, CDR2 FYEKMQ (reference sequence). The CDR3 loop spans 15 amino acids. After removal of 5 bases from V and 0 bases from J, the junction contained 5 bases not matched to a gene. The CDR3, as DNA: TGTGCCAGCAGCAACCGGGGACAGGGCTCCTACGAGCAGTACTTC. Its translation: CASSNRGQGSYEQYF.

About this clone: The junction does not match germline at one end; this may be a read error. This chain joins TRBV7-8 and TRBJ2-5; TRBD2 might be the D (5 bases). This CDR3 contains 13 residues. Germline CDR1 reads SGHVS; CDR2 reads FQNEAQ. CDR3 region: CASSWTSGEAQYF. Written as DNA, the CDR3 is TGTGCCAGCAGCTGGACTTCCGGAGAGGCCCAGTACTTC.

This chain connects TRBV5-4 to TRBJ2-3; 7 positions match TRBD1. V lost 4 bases and J lost 6; bases outside the gene matches: 5. The CDR3 runs to 13 residues. Germline V lookup: CDR1 SGHNT, CDR2 YYREEE (reference sequence). CDR3 sequence reads: CASSPDRVDTQYF. The DNA for the CDR3 is TGTGCCAGCAGCCCCGACAGGGTGGATACGCAGTATTTT.

The chain employs TRBV7-3 and TRBJ1-1; tentatively, D is TRBD1 (5 bases). The CDR3 extends over 14 amino acids. The V gene's germline CDR1 is SGHTA and CDR2 FQGTGA. V lost 5 bases and J lost 8, with 18 bases in between. The CDR3 reads CASSPNAGVTEAFF. CDR3 coding DNA: TGTGCCAGCAGCCCTAATGCGGGGGTTACGGAAGCTTTCTTT.

The chain is built from TRBV2 and TRBJ2-1; no definite D call. Trimming took 0 bases from V and 6 from J, leaving 6 bases between them. Per germline, CDR1 SNHLY and CDR2 FYNNEI. The CDR3 runs to 13 residues. CDR3 sequence (DNA): TGTGCCAGCAGTGAAGCTCGTTCCAATGAGCAGTTCTTC. It is translated as CASSEARSNEQFF. Based on the CDR3 plus reference TRBV2 and TRBJ2-1, the full variable domain is EPEVTQTPSHQVTQMGQEVILRCVPISNHLYFYWYRQILGQKVEFLVSFYNNEISEKSEIFDDQFSVERPDGSNFTLKIRSTKLEDSAMYFCASSEARSNEQFFGPGTRLTVL.

The chain carries TRBV30 and TRBJ2-1, with D perhaps TRBD2 (5 bases). The CDR3 spans 13 residues. Germline V gives CDR1 GTSNPN, CDR2 SVGIG (reference sequence). Trimming stripped 1 base from V and 9 bases from J, with 13 bases between. The CDR3 here is CAWSGPSRAEQFF. The DNA for the CDR3 is TGTGCCTGGAGTGGACCTAGCCGGGCTGAGCAGTTCTTC. The variable domain in full, with the rest retrieved from reference TRBV30 and TRBJ2-1, is SQTIHQWPATLVQPVGSPLSLECTVEGTSNPNLYWYRQAAGRGLQLLFYSVGIGQISSEVPQNLSASRPQDRQFILSSKKLLLSDSGFYLCAWSGPSRAEQFFGPGTRLTVL.

The chain links TRBV5-1 to TRBJ2-5, with 14 bases that match TRBD2. The CDR3 spans 17 residues. Per germline, CDR1 SGHRS and CDR2 YFSETQ. V was pared by 4 bases and J by 4 bases, with 9 bases of the junction left unmatched. DNA for the CDR3: TGCGCCAGCAGCCCCTCGGGGACTAGCGGGAGCTCAGAGACCCAGTACTTC. Its translation is CASSPSGTSGSSETQYF.

V usage is TRBV10-2 and J usage is TRBJ2-1; 10 nucleotides line up with TRBD2. Per the germline V gene, CDR1 is WSHSY and CDR2 is SAAADI. V dropped 3 bases and J dropped 2; count of bases not matched to a gene: 4. This CDR3 has 16 amino acids. The CDR3 is CASSERLAGTYNEQFF. As DNA, the CDR3 is TGCGCCAGCAGTGAAAGACTAGCGGGTACCTACAATGAGCAGTTCTTC.

The chain carries TRBV7-2 and TRBJ2-1; 7 bases fit TRBD2. CDR1 is SGHTA and CDR2 is FQGNSA in the germline V gene. Trimming took 0 bases from V and 2 from J; bases not matched to a gene: 1. The length of the CDR3 is 15 residues. For the CDR3, the DNA is TGTGCCAGCAGCTTAGCGGGAGGGACCTACAATGAGCAGTTCTTC. This encodes CASSLAGGTYNEQFF.

V gene TRBV2 combines with J gene TRBJ1-1; D is ambiguous. V shed 5 bases and J shed 0 bases, with 7 bases lying between them. CDR3 length: 13 residues. In germline, CDR1 is SNHLY, CDR2 FYNNEI. CDR3 coding DNA: TGTGCCAGCAGTAAGTACATGAACACTGAAGCTTTCTTT. The encoded protein is CASSKYMNTEAFF.

This chain links TRBV27 with TRBJ1-4; 7 bases are shared with TRBD1. CDR3 size: 19 residues. Germline assignment: CDR1 MNHEY and CDR2 SMNVEV (reference sequence). V was clipped by 1 base and J by 3 bases; unmatched bases: 14. The CDR3 reads CASSLLKGAPKNPNEKLFF. The CDR3 DNA sequence: TGTGCCAGCAGTTTATTGAAGGGGGCTCCCAAAAACCCTAATGAAAAACTGTTTTTT.

This rearrangement joins TRBV19 to TRBJ2-7; possibly TRBD2 for D (6 bases). The V gene lost 3 bases and the J gene lost 7 bases, with 22 bases spanning the gap. The CDR3 spans 16 residues. Germline loops: CDR1 LNHDA, CDR2 SQIVND (reference sequence). CDR3 loop: CASSMTTRDPLGEQYF. Here the CDR3 DNA reads TGTGCCAGTAGTATGACGACGCGGGACCCCCTGGGGGAGCAGTACTTC.

V gene TRBV15 combines with J gene TRBJ2-2, with D possibly TRBD2 on 6 matching bases. The CDR3 length is 16 residues. Trimming took off 3 bases at V and 4 bases at J, with 15 bases between the two ends. Germline-derived CDR1 and CDR2 are LNHNV and YYDKDF (reference sequence). Written as DNA, the CDR3 is TGTGCCACCAGCAGGGATCTAGCGAGTGTCACCGGGGAGCTGTTTTTT. Its protein is CATSRDLASVTGELFF.

The V gene is TRBV5-6, the J gene TRBJ2-3; 10 bases are shared with TRBD2. The length of the CDR3 is 15 residues. Germline values: CDR1 SGHDT, CDR2 YYEEEE. The V gene end was trimmed by 2 bases and the J gene end by 4 bases; junction bases not matched to a gene: 4. The CDR3 coding sequence is TGTGCCAGCAGCTTTAGCGGGAGGCAGCCAGATACGCAGTATTTT. Its translation is CASSFSGRQPDTQYF. Variable domain in full (rest from reference TRBV5-6 and TRBJ2-3): DAGVTQSPTHLIKTRGQQVTLRCSPKSGHDTVSWYQQALGQGPQFIFQYYEEEERQRGNFPDRFSGHQFPNYSSELNVNALLLGDSALYLCASSFSGRQPDTQYFGPGTRLTVL.

The chain links TRBV9 to TRBJ2-7; TRBD1 might be the D (5 bases). The V end was cut by 2 bases, the J end by 2 bases, with 17 bases between. The germline V gene has CDR1 SGDLS and CDR2 YYNGEE. The CDR3 covers 16 residues. The CDR3 DNA follows: TGTGCCAGCAGCGTTAGGGGTACGGCAGGGCCCTACGAGCAGTACTTC. This codes for CASSVRGTAGPYEQYF.

The chain is built from TRBV2 and TRBJ2-5, with a tentative D call TRBD2 (6 bases). CDR1 is SNHLY and CDR2 is FYNNEI in the germline V gene. The CDR3 sequence is 13 residues long. V was trimmed by 7 bases and J by 2 bases, leaving 11 bases between them. The CDR3 sequence is CASTGGRQETQYF. For the CDR3, the DNA is TGTGCCAGCACTGGTGGGAGGCAAGAGACCCAGTACTTC.

The rearrangement links TRBV7-9 to TRBJ2-5; D is unclear. The CDR3 consists of 11 residues. The V end lost 4 bases, the J end lost 4 bases, and 4 bases lay between the germline ends. Germline V gives CDR1 SEHNR, CDR2 FQNEAQ (reference sequence). CDR3 DNA: TGTGCCAGCAGCTCTATAGAGACCCAGTACTTC. Translated: CASSSIETQYF.

The rearrangement joins TRBV9 to TRBJ1-6; 8 positions match TRBD1. Trimming cost V 0 bases and J 7 bases; bases outside gene matches: 3. Germline V gene data show CDR1 as SGDLS and CDR2 as YYNGEE. The CDR3 contains 15 residues. The CDR3 here is CASSVAGQANSPLHF. The CDR3 DNA follows: TGTGCCAGCAGCGTAGCGGGACAGGCAAATTCACCCCTCCACTTT.

This chain connects TRBV4-1 to TRBJ1-4, with D hard to call. The length of the CDR3 is 16 residues. The V and J ends lost 1 base and 14 bases respectively, with 23 bases between them. Germline V gene sequence: CDR1 MGHRA, CDR2 YSYEKL. The CDR3 region has the DNA TGCGCCAGCAGCCAAGTCCCCACCTTGGAGGTGGACGAGCTGTTTTTT. Translated: CASSQVPTLEVDELFF.

This rearrangement joins TRBV25-1 to TRBJ2-1, with 8 bases matching TRBD1. The length of the CDR3 is 17 residues. Germline trimming cut 3 bases from V and 3 bases from J; bases unmatched to any gene: 10. Germline CDR1 and CDR2: MGHDK and SYGVNS. Here the CDR3 reads CASSDGSRGTGYNEQFF. CDR3 DNA sequence: TGTGCCAGCAGTGACGGGAGTCGGGGGACAGGCTACAATGAGCAGTTCTTC.

The V call is TRBV9, the J call TRBJ1-1, with TRBD1 matching 8 bases. V lost 0 bases to trimming and J lost 5 bases; unmatched junction nucleotides: 12. This CDR3 region has 17 residues. Looked up from germline, CDR1 is SGDLS and CDR2 is YYNGEE. The CDR3 loop reads CASSVVPSGGERTEAFF. The DNA of the CDR3 is TGTGCCAGCAGCGTAGTCCCATCAGGGGGCGAGAGGACTGAAGCTTTCTTT. The entire variable domain, with the rest obtained from reference TRBV9 and TRBJ1-1, is as follows: DSGVTQTPKHLITATGQRVTLRCSPRSGDLSVYWYQQSLDQGLQFLIQYYNGEERAKGNILERFSAQQFPDLHSELNLSSLELGDSALYFCASSVVPSGGERTEAFFGQGTRLTVV.